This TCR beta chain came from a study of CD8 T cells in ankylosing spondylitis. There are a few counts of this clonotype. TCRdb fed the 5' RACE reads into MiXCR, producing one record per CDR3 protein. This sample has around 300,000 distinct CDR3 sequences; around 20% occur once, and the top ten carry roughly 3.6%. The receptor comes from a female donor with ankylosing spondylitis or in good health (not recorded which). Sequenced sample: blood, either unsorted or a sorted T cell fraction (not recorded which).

The CDR3 DNA sequence: TGCGCCAGCAGCCCCCTCCAGGGGACCTCGACCTACGAGCAGTACTTC. Translating gives CASSPLQGTSTYEQYF. The chain joins TRBV5-1 to TRBJ2-7; possibly TRBD1 for D (6 bases). The V and J ends lost 4 bases and 2 bases respectively, with 19 bases between them. Germline CDR1 reads SGHRS; CDR2 reads YFSETQ. The CDR3 runs to 16 residues.